A selection of T cell receptor beta chains follows, all from one sample in a study of OX40 agonist ivuxolimab in advanced cancers. The protocol was immunoSEQ multiplex PCR, while the TCRdb copy is restricted to in-frame clones and leaves out a portion. The table has more than 75,000 clones, roughly nine tenths seen once. The sequenced sample was CD4+ or CD8+ T cells sorted from blood, obtained in a trial of the OX40 agonist ivuxolimab. These receptors were taken from an adult with an advanced solid tumor such as melanoma, head and neck, liver or kidney cancer. Both conserved end residues are part of each CDR3. A D gene is named only where the DNA matches it firmly. Clone size, where shown, is once, few, many, or a class for clones that have expanded.

CDR3	DNA	V	size	D	J
CASSVGSLTGDTQYF	TGTGCCAGCAGCGTAGGGTCCTTGACTGGAGATACGCAGTATTTT	TRBV9	-	-	TRBJ2-3
CASSDGRRETQYF	TGTGCCAGTAGTGACGGTCGAAGAGAGACCCAGTACTTC	TRBV19	-	-	TRBJ2-5
CASSFNPRSSGMSTDTQYF	TGTGCCAGCAGTTTCAATCCGAGGTCGAGCGGGATGAGCACAGATACGCAGTATTTT	TRBV28	-	TRBD2	TRBJ2-3
CASSLRGTGGDGELFF	TGTGCCAGCAGCTTACGTGGGACAGGGGGCGACGGGGAGCTGTTTTTT	TRBV11-1	once	TRBD1	TRBJ2-2
CASSLSNVGSYNEQFF	TGTGCCAGCAGCTTGAGTAATGTGGGCTCCTACAATGAGCAGTTCTTC	TRBV5-4	-	-	TRBJ2-1
CASSQIITMGVHQPQHF	TGTGCCAGTAGCCAGATAATTACCATGGGTGTTCATCAGCCCCAGCATTTT	TRBV19	-	-	TRBJ1-5
CASSLGTYPTDTQYF	TGTGCCAGCAGCTTAGGGACATATCCCACAGATACGCAGTATTTT	TRBV11-3	-	-	TRBJ2-3
CASRTTGQQETQYF	TGTGCCAGCAGGACTACGGGACAGCAAGAGACCCAGTACTTC	TRBV2	few	TRBD1	TRBJ2-5
CASTQGLNQPQHF	TGTGCCAGTACACAGGGACTCAATCAGCCCCAGCATTTT	TRBV2	-	-	TRBJ1-5
CASSGDRSGDTQYF	TGTGCCAGCAGTGGGGACCGGAGTGGAGATACGCAGTATTTT	TRBV6-1	-	-	TRBJ2-3
CASSYSPHNMNTEAFF	TGTGCCAGCAGTTACTCACCACATAACATGAACACTGAAGCTTTCTTT	TRBV6-5	-	-	TRBJ1-1
CASSYSPSEGYTF	TGCGCCAGCAGCTACTCCCCCTCTGAGGGCTACACCTTC	TRBV5-1	-	-	TRBJ1-2
CASSYSREIGAFF	TGTGCCAGCAGTTACTCACGCGAAATTGGGGCTTTCTTT	TRBV6-5	-	-	TRBJ1-1
CASSTTSGHYNEQFF	TGTGCCAGCAGCACCACTAGCGGGCATTACAATGAGCAGTTCTTC	TRBV9	-	TRBD2	TRBJ2-1
CASSDRESGELFF	TGTGCCAGCAGTGATAGGGAAAGCGGGGAGCTGTTTTTT	TRBV2	few	-	TRBJ2-2
CASTPEQTNSPLHF	TGTGCCAGCACCCCCGAGCAGACTAATTCACCCCTCCACTTT	TRBV11-2	-	-	TRBJ1-6
CASSSPSRGKTDTQYF	TGTGCCAGCAGCTCTCCCTCCAGGGGTAAAACAGATACGCAGTATTTT	TRBV11-3	-	-	TRBJ2-3
CAWSVAQTPFSNQPQHF	TGTGCCTGGAGTGTAGCCCAGACTCCGTTTAGCAATCAGCCCCAGCATTTT	TRBV30	once	-	TRBJ1-5
CASSEDGGYYGYTF	TGTGCCAGCAGTGAGGACGGGGGGTACTATGGCTACACCTTC	TRBV6-1	once	-	TRBJ1-2
CASSQTDRVDSPLHF	TGTGCCAGCAGCCAAACTGACAGGGTTGATTCACCCCTCCACTTT	TRBV7-9	many	TRBD1	TRBJ1-6
CASSEIPAGGPVSTGELFF	TGCGCCAGCAGTGAGATCCCAGCGGGAGGGCCGGTGTCCACCGGGGAGCTGTTTTTT	TRBV10-1	-	TRBD2	TRBJ2-2
CASSDRASDNDEQFF	TGCGCCAGCAGTGATCGGGCTAGCGATAACGATGAGCAGTTCTTC	TRBV10-1	-	-	TRBJ2-1
CASSLGPGQYQETQYF	TGTGCCAGCAGCTTAGGACCAGGACAGTACCAAGAGACCCAGTACTTC	TRBV11-2	-	-	TRBJ2-5
CASSRAGLQNTEAFF	TGTGCCAGCTCACGAGCGGGACTCCAGAACACTGAAGCTTTCTTT	TRBV18	-	-	TRBJ1-1
CASSSQGSNQPQHF	TGTGCCAGCAGTTCTCAGGGATCCAATCAGCCCCAGCATTTT	TRBV27	-	-	TRBJ1-5
CASTERDRANEQYF	TGTGCCAGCACCGAGAGGGACAGGGCGAACGAGCAGTACTTC	TRBV2	-	TRBD1	TRBJ2-7
CASSSPGNTIYF	TGTGCCAGCAGTTCCCCTGGGAACACCATATATTTT	TRBV6-5	-	-	TRBJ1-3
CASRTGGGDYGYTF	TGTGCCAGCAGGACAGGGGGCGGAGACTATGGCTACACCTTC	TRBV6-5	-	TRBD1	TRBJ1-2
CASSLVSVGYNEQFF	TGCGCCAGCAGCTTGGTTTCAGTGGGCTACAATGAGCAGTTCTTC	TRBV5-1	-	-	TRBJ2-1
CASSPGLARGNEQFF	TGTGCCAGCAGCCCAGGACTAGCAAGAGGGAATGAGCAGTTCTTC	TRBV28	-	TRBD2	TRBJ2-1
CASSISYGNYGYTF	TGTGCCAGTAGTATAAGTTACGGAAATTATGGCTACACCTTC	TRBV19	-	-	TRBJ1-2
CASSFPPGGIGNQPQHF	TGTGCCAGCAGTTTCCCCCCCGGGGGAATTGGCAATCAGCCCCAGCATTTT	TRBV28	-	-	TRBJ1-5
CSVWTVRNQGDTQYF	TGCAGCGTTTGGACGGTACGTAACCAAGGAGATACGCAGTATTTT	TRBV29-1	-	-	TRBJ2-3
CASSKSNEKLFF	TGTGCCAGCAGTAAATCTAATGAAAAACTGTTTTTT	TRBV28	once	-	TRBJ1-4
CASSAEGRDTEAFF	TGTGCCAGCAGTGCAGAGGGGAGGGACACTGAAGCTTTCTTT	TRBV2	-	-	TRBJ1-1
CASRFPGQGGNYGYTF	TGTGCCAGTAGGTTTCCGGGACAGGGAGGTAACTATGGCTACACCTTC	TRBV19	-	TRBD1	TRBJ1-2
CASSEGGQGGNQPQHF	TGTGCCAGCAGTGAAGGGGGACAGGGAGGCAATCAGCCCCAGCATTTT	TRBV2	-	TRBD1	TRBJ1-5
CASSLRAIYGYTF	TGTGCCAGCAGTTTGAGGGCGATCTATGGCTACACCTTC	TRBV28	-	-	TRBJ1-2
CSVWGGGRYGYTF	TGCAGCGTTTGGGGGGGAGGCCGCTATGGCTACACCTTC	TRBV29-1	-	-	TRBJ1-2
CASSLGGGEVEKLFF	TGTGCCAGCAGCTTGGGAGGGGGAGAGGTTGAAAAACTGTTTTTT	TRBV5-5	-	-	TRBJ1-4